This T cell receptor beta chain was retrieved from a study of Ad26.COV2.S vaccination and SARS-CoV-2 variants. Clones were sequenced by immunoSEQ multiplex PCR, and TCRdb holds only the in-frame ones, with some missing. Of 400,000 or so clones in the sample, less than 90% were seen once. Treatment of the sample: approximately 18 received Ad26.COV2.S at low or high dose, single or two shots; 5 received placebo; per-sample allocation not given. Collection of samples fell on day 63 after the first vaccine or placebo injection. This specimen consisted of peripheral blood, obtained in a trial of Ad26.COV2.S vaccine versus placebo. The clonotype was recovered from a person between 18 and 65 years old who received the Ad26.COV2.S COVID-19 vaccine or a placebo.

The CDR3 sequence: CASSRDGPNTGELFF. Here the CDR3 DNA reads TGTGCCAGCAGCAGGGACGGACCGAACACCGGGGAGCTGTTTTTT. The V and J genes are TRBV7-8 and TRBJ2-2, with D possibly called TRBD1 or TRBD2 (5 bases each). V lost 5 bases and J 0 bases, leaving 10 bases between the germline ends. Germline CDR1 and CDR2: SGHVS and FQNEAQ. The CDR3 length is 15 residues. Complete variable domain (other parts from reference TRBV7-8 and TRBJ2-2): GAGVSQSPRYKVAKRGQDVALRCDPISGHVSLFWYQQALGQGPEFLTYFQNEAQLDKSGLPSDRFFAERPEGSVSTLKIQRTQQEDSAVYLCASSRDGPNTGELFFGEGSRLTVL.